This T cell receptor (beta chain) was retrieved from a study of regulatory T cells in long-lasting Graves disease. As to time point: persistent/refractory GD, antithyroid drugs over 5 years with positive TRAb. PBMC-extracted RNA yielded the TCR library. Germline V lookup: CDR1 SGHNT, CDR2 YYREEE (reference sequence). The V gene end was trimmed by 4 bases and the J gene end by 4 bases; junction bases not matched to a gene: 7. The CDR3 runs to 16 residues. Researchers made TCR beta libraries by using iRepertoire HTBI primers and running Arm-PCR on CDR3 regions. TCRdb reprocessed the multiplex PCR reads via MiXCR and lists one record per CDR3 protein. The sample has approximately 690,000 distinct CDR3 sequences, approximately 29% seen once.

This sequence joins TRBV5-4 and TRBJ2-5, with 13 bases that match TRBD2. This clonotype originated in a female donor with Graves disease. The sample was peripheral blood mononuclear cells (PBMCs), taken when the disease was refractory, from a patient treated with antithyroid drugs. The CDR3 region has the DNA TGTGCCAGCAGCCCACGACTAGCGGGAGGTGTAGAGACCCAGTACTTC. Its translation: CASSPRLAGGVETQYF.